Each of the 17 T cell receptor beta chains below was sequenced from the same sample in a study of human T cells and chemical hapten exposure. MiXCR was run by TCRdb on the RACE reads, yielding one entry per CDR3 protein. The sample contains 180,000 or so distinct CDR3 sequences, roughly 15% of which appear only once. Time point reported: patch test 1, 2 weeks after DPC sensitization. Described treatment: therapeutic diphenylcyclopropenone sensitization with weekly scalp DPC. This material consisted of whole blood, taken in connection with sensitization to the hapten diphenylcyclopropenone (DPC). These receptor sequences come from a woman aged 30 to 39 with alopecia areata. Some clones in this sample may be carry-over from other donors' samples.

J is TRBJ2-2 and V is TRBV9; 16 bases fit TRBD2. This CDR3 spans 18 amino acids. Germline V lookup: CDR1 SGDLS, CDR2 YYNGEE. Trimming at V came to 4 bases and at J to 1 base, leaving 4 bases not matched to a gene. This CDR3 is CASSPGLAGGLNTGELFF. CDR3 sequence (DNA): TGTGCCAGCAGCCCGGGACTAGCGGGAGGGCTGAACACCGGGGAGCTGTTTTTT.

This chain links TRBV11-1 with TRBJ2-7, with D possibly being TRBD2 (6 bases). The germline V gene encodes CDR1 SGHAT and CDR2 FQDESV (reference sequence). V gave up 6 bases and J gave up 5 bases, with 17 bases separating them. The CDR3 has 14 residues. Written as DNA, the CDR3 is TGTGCCAGCAGTCCGGACCGGAGGGGACACGAGCAGTACTTC. Its protein is CASSPDRRGHEQYF. The full variable domain, its missing parts supplied by reference TRBV11-1 and TRBJ2-7, is EAEVAQSPRYKITEKSQAVAFWCDPISGHATLYWYRQILGQGPELLVQFQDESVVDDSQLPKDRFSAERLKGVDSTLKIQPAELGDSAMYLCASSPDRRGHEQYFGPGTRLTVT.

This clonotype occurred many times. The V call is TRBV20-1, the J call TRBJ1-4; D is undetermined. This CDR3 has 13 residues. Germline-derived CDR1 and CDR2 are DFQATT and SNEGSKA (reference sequence). V lost 0 bases and J 8 bases, leaving 10 bases between the germline ends. The CDR3 here is CSARDTIGEKLFF. The CDR3 DNA is TGCAGTGCTAGAGACACAATAGGAGAAAAACTGTTTTTT.

This chain connects TRBV10-3 to TRBJ2-1; 10 nucleotides align to TRBD2. The CDR3 length is 15 residues. Germline lookup yields CDR1 ENHRY and CDR2 SYGVKD. V lost 6 bases and J lost 4; bases outside the gene matches: 6. This CDR3 reads CAISHLTSGYNEQFF. The CDR3 DNA sequence: TGTGCCATCAGCCACTTGACTAGCGGGTACAATGAGCAGTTCTTC.

V is TRBV14 and J is TRBJ2-1; 7 bases align to TRBD1. CDR1 and CDR2 from the germline V gene are SGHDN and FVKESK. This CDR3 spans 16 amino acids. The trim removed 1 base at V and 6 bases at J, leaving 9 bases unmatched. The DNA for the CDR3 is TGTGCCAGCAGCCAAGGGGGGACAGCTAATCGCAATGAGCAGTTCTTC. It codes for CASSQGGTANRNEQFF.

This clonotype has at least ten counts. The chain links TRBV11-2 to TRBJ1-1; D possibly corresponds to TRBD1 (6 bases). The V gene's germline CDR1 is SGHAT and CDR2 FQNNGV. Deletions cut 4 bases from V and 5 bases from J, with 11 bases between. This CDR3 has 13 amino acids. The CDR3 reads CASSSTGRTEAFF. The CDR3 DNA sequence: TGTGCCAGCAGCTCTACAGGGAGGACTGAAGCTTTCTTT. The variable domain in full, completed from reference TRBV11-2 and TRBJ1-1, reads EAGVAQSPRYKIIEKRQSVAFWCNPISGHATLYWYQQILGQGPKLLIQFQNNGVVDDSQLPKDRFSAERLKGVDSTLKIQPAKLEDSAVYLCASSSTGRTEAFFGQGTRLTVV.

The rearrangement joins TRBV20-1 to TRBJ2-7; 8 bases are shared with TRBD2. CDR3 length: 16 amino acids. V trimming: 0 bases; J trimming: 2 bases; junction bases outside the gene matches: 9. The germline CDR1 and CDR2 sequences are DFQATT and SNEGSKA (reference sequence). The CDR3 coding sequence is TGCAGTGCTAGAGATACGGTCCGGGGGGGTACCTACGAGCAGTACTTC. Its translation is CSARDTVRGGTYEQYF.

This clonotype was seen repeatedly, ten times or more. The chain joins TRBV6-5 to TRBJ1-1, with TRBD1 identical over 8 bases. V lost 5 bases to trimming and J lost 6 bases; unmatched junction nucleotides: 8. The CDR3 contains 14 residues. Per germline, CDR1 MNHEY and CDR2 SVGAGI. The CDR3 sequence: CASSQDRGGSEAFF. The CDR3 region has the DNA TGTGCCAGCAGTCAAGACAGGGGAGGGTCTGAAGCTTTCTTT.

This clonotype was counted a few times. The chain couples TRBV5-1 to TRBJ1-2; D is perhaps TRBD1 (6 bases). This CDR3 region has 14 residues. The germline V gene encodes CDR1 SGHRS and CDR2 YFSETQ. The V and J ends lost 2 bases and 0 bases respectively, with 8 bases between them. Here the CDR3 reads CASSLQGSNYGYTF. For the CDR3, the DNA is TGCGCCAGCAGCTTACAGGGCTCTAACTATGGCTACACCTTC.

This clonotype was seen ten or more times. CDR3 bases: TGTGCCAGCGGAAAAATGGTGAACACTGAAGCTTTCTTT. Protein: CASGKMVNTEAFF. This chain joins TRBV6-2 or TRBV6-3 and TRBJ1-1; D not resolved. CDR1 is MNHEY, CDR2 SVGEGT, per germline. This CDR3 spans 13 amino acids. Trimming took 8 bases from V and 0 from J, leaving 10 bases between them.

In its sample, this clonotype was seen many times. The chain recombines TRBV7-9 with TRBJ2-1; TRBD1 might be the D (6 bases). CDR3 length equals 15 residues. Deletions cut 5 bases from V and 0 bases from J, with 11 bases between. Germline V gene data show CDR1 as SEHNR and CDR2 as FQNEAQ (reference sequence). The chain's CDR3 is CASSTRTASYNEQFF. The CDR3 DNA reads TGTGCCAGCAGCACTAGGACAGCCTCCTACAATGAGCAGTTCTTC.

This sequence joins TRBV3-1 and TRBJ2-4; D not resolved. This CDR3 has 13 residues. The V end lost 3 bases, the J end lost 6 bases, and 9 bases lay between the germline ends. Looked up from germline, CDR1 is LGHDT and CDR2 is YNNKEL (reference sequence). The CDR3 DNA follows: TGTGCCAGCAGCCAGTCAGTAGGAAACATTCAGTACTTC. It specifies CASSQSVGNIQYF.

This clonotype was recorded a few times. V gene TRBV11-2 combines with J gene TRBJ1-1, with D possibly TRBD1 on 6 matching bases. V was pared by 4 bases and J by 1 base, with 13 bases between. Germline lookup yields CDR1 SGHAT and CDR2 FQNNGV. The CDR3 has 15 amino acids. CDR3 bases: TGTGCCAGCAGCTCCGGGACAAGGGAGAACACTGAAGCTTTCTTT. This sequence encodes CASSSGTRENTEAFF.

The rearrangement links TRBV14 to TRBJ2-1, with D unresolved. The CDR3 consists of 12 residues. The germline V and J ends were trimmed by 4 bases and 6 bases, with 7 bases remaining between them. Germline V lookup: CDR1 SGHDN, CDR2 FVKESK. CDR3 loop: CASSPLSNEQFF. CDR3 in DNA: TGTGCCAGCAGCCCCTTGTCCAATGAGCAGTTCTTC.

The V and J genes are TRBV6-2 or TRBV6-3 and TRBJ1-1; D is unclear. CDR1 is MNHEY, CDR2 SVGEGT, per germline. With 4 bases removed from V and 0 bases from J, the gap between germline ends came to 9 bases. The CDR3 contains 14 residues. The CDR3 region is CASSSPGVNTEAFF. CDR3 coding DNA: TGTGCCAGCAGTTCCCCAGGAGTGAACACTGAAGCTTTCTTT.

This clonotype was detected a few times. This chain joins TRBV20-1 and TRBJ2-3, with 9 bases lining up with TRBD1. The CDR3 has 14 residues. From germline, CDR1 is DFQATT and CDR2 SNEGSKA (reference sequence). CDR3 nucleotide sequence: TGCAGCCTCCCCGGGACAGGGTTTCGAGATACGCAGTATTTT. Amino acid sequence: CSLPGTGFRDTQYF.

This clonotype was found a few times. This chain connects TRBV20-1 to TRBJ2-7, with TRBD1 identical over 7 bases. The CDR3 covers 15 residues. Trimming removed 6 bases from V and 4 bases from J; junction bases left unmatched: 15. Germline V CDR1 and CDR2: DFQATT, SNEGSKA (reference sequence). The CDR3 here is CSANNPGQTGYEQYF. As DNA, the CDR3 is TGCAGTGCCAACAACCCGGGACAGACGGGGTACGAGCAGTACTTC.